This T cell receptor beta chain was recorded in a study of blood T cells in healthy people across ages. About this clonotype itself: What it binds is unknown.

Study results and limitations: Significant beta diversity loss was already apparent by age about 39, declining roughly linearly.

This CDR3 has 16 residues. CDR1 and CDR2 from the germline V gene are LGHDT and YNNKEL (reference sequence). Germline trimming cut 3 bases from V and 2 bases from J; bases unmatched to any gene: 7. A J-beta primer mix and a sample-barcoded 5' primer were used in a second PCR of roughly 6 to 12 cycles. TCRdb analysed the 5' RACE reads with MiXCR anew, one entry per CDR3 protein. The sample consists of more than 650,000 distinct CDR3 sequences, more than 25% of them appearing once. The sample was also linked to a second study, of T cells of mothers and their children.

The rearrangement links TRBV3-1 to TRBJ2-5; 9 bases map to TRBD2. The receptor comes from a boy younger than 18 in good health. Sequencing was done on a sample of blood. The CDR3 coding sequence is TGTGCCAGCAGCCAGGGCCCCACTAGCGGGCAAGAGACCCAGTACTTC. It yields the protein CASSQGPTSGQETQYF.